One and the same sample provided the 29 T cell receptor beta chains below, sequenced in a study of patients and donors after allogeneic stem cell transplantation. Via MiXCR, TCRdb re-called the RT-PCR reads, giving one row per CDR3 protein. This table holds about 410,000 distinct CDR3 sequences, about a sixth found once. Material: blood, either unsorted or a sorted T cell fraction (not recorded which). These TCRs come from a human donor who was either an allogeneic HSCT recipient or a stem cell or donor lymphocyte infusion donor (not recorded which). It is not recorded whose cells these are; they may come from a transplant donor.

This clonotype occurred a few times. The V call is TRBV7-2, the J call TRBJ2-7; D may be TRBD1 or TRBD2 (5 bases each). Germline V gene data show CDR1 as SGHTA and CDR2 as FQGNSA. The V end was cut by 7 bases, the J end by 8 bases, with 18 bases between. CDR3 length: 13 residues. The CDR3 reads CASTEDPGRKQYF. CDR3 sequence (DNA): TGTGCCAGCACCGAGGATCCGGGACGGAAGCAGTACTTC.

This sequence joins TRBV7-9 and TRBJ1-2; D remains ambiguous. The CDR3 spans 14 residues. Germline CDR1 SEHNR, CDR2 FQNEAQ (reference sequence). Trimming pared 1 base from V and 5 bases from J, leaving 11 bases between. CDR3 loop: CASSLGGGGYGYTF. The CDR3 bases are TGTGCCAGCAGCTTAGGGGGAGGAGGGTATGGCTACACCTTC.

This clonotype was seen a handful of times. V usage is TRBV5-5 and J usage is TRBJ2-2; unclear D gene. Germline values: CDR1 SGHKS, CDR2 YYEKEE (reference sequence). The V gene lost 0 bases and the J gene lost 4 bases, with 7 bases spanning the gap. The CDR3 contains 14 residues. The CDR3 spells CASSLGAGTGELFF. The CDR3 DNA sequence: TGTGCCAGCAGCTTGGGGGCAGGCACCGGGGAGCTGTTTTTT.

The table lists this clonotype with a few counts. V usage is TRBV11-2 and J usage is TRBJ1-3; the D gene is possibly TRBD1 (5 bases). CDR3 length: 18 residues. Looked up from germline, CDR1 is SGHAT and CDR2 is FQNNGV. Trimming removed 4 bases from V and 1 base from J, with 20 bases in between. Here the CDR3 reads CASSSYLGKGRSGNTIYF. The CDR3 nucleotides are TGTGCCAGCAGCTCCTATCTTGGGAAGGGGAGATCTGGAAACACCATATATTTT.

The CDR3 nucleotides are TGCGCCAGCACCCCCTTTATACGGGCACTCGGGAATCAGCCCCAGCATTTT. As protein: CASTPFIRALGNQPQHF. This chain uses TRBV4-1 with TRBJ1-5; D unclear. The germline V and J ends were trimmed by 7 bases and 4 bases, with 23 bases remaining between them. Looked up from germline, CDR1 is MGHRA and CDR2 is YSYEKL. The CDR3 totals 17 residues.

The CDR3 here is CAISVGGRQPQHF. The CDR3 nucleotides are TGTGCCATCAGTGTCGGGGGGCGGCAGCCCCAGCATTTT. This chain links TRBV10-3 with TRBJ1-5, with D tentatively TRBD1 (6 bases). Germline assignment: CDR1 ENHRY and CDR2 SYGVKD. The CDR3 has 13 residues. Trimming took off 4 bases at V and 7 bases at J, with 11 bases between the two ends.

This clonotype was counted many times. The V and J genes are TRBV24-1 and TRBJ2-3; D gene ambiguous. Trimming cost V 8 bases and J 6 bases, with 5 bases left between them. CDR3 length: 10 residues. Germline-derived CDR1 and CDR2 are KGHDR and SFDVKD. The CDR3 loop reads CATNGDTQYF. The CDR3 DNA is TGTGCCACCAACGGGGATACGCAGTATTTT.

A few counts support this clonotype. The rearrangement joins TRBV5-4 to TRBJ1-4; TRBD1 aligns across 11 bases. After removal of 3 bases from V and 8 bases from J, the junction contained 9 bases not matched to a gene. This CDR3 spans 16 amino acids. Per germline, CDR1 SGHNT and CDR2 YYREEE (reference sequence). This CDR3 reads CASSSVPGQGEEKLFF. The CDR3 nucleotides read TGTGCCAGCAGCTCCGTACCGGGACAGGGGGAGGAAAAACTGTTTTTT.

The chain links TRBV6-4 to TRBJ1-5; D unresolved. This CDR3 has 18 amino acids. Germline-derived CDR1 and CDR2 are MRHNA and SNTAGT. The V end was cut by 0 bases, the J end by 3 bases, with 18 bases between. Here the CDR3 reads CASSDSMGMRTSNQPQHF. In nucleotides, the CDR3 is TGTGCCAGCAGTGACTCGATGGGTATGAGGACTTCCAATCAGCCCCAGCATTTT.

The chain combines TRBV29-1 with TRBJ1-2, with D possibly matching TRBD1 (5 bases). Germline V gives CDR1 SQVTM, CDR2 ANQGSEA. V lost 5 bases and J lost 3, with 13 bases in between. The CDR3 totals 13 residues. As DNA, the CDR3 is TGCAGCGTTCGGCAGGGAGAGGACTATGGCTACACCTTC. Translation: CSVRQGEDYGYTF.

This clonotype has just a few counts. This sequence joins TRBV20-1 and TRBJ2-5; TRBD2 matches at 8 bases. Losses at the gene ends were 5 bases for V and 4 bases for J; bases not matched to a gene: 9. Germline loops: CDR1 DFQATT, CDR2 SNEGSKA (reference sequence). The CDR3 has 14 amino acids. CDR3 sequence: CSARTSRLRETQYF. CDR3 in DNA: TGCAGTGCTCGGACTAGCCGACTTCGAGAGACCCAGTACTTC.

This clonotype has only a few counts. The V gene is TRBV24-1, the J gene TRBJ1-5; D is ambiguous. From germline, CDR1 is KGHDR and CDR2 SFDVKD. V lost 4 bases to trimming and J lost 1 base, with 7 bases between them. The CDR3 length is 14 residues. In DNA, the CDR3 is TGTGCCACCAGTGACCCTCGGAGCAATCAGCCCCAGCATTTT. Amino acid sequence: CATSDPRSNQPQHF.

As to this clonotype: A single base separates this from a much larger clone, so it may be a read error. CDR3 bases: TGCACCAGCAGCTTGTACGGCGGGGGGGCCGATGAGCAGTTCTTC. Protein sequence: CTSSLYGGGADEQFF. The chain links TRBV5-1 to TRBJ2-1, with 9 bases that match TRBD2. The CDR3 runs 15 residues. The germline V gene encodes CDR1 SGHRS and CDR2 YFSETQ.

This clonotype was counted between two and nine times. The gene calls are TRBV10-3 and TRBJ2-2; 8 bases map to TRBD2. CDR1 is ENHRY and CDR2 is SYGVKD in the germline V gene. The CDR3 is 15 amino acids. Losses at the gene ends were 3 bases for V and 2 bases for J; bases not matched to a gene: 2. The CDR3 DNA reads TGTGCCATCAGTGACGGGACTAGAAACACCGGGGAGCTGTTTTTT. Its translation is CAISDGTRNTGELFF.

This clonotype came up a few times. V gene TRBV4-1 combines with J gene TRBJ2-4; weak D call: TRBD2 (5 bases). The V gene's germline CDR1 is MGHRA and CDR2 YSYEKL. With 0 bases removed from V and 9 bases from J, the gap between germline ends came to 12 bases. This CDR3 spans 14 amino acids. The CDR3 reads CASSQETGVGIQYF. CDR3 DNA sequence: TGCGCCAGCAGCCAAGAAACCGGGGTCGGCATTCAGTACTTC.

The CDR3 protein is CASSQDPTGANYGYTF. In nucleotides, the CDR3 is TGCGCCAGCAGCCAAGACCCGACAGGGGCTAACTATGGCTACACCTTC. The chain joins TRBV4-1 to TRBJ1-2, with 8 bases matching TRBD1. CDR3 size: 16 residues. CDR1 MGHRA and CDR2 YSYEKL come from the germline V gene. The V segment lost 0 bases and the J segment 0 bases; nucleotides outside the gene matches: 3.

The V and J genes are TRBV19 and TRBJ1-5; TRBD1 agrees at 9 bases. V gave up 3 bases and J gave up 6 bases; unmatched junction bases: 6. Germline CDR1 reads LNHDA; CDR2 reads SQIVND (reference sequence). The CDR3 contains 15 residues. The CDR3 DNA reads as TGTGCCAGTAGTATTCGGGGACAGGGCGGTCAGCCCCAGCATTTT. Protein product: CASSIRGQGGQPQHF.

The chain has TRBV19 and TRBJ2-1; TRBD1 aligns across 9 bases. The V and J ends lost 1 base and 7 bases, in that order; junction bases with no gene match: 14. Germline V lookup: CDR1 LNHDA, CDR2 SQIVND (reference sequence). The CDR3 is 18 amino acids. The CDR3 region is CASSIGSPGTGWMNEQFF. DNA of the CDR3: TGTGCCAGTAGTATAGGATCCCCCGGGACAGGGTGGATGAATGAGCAGTTCTTC.

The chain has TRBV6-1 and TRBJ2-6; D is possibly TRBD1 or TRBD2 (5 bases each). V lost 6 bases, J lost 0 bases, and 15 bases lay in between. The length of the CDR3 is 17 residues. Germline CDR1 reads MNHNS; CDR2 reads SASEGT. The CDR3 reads CASSPRGRGSGANVLTF. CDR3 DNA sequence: TGTGCCAGCAGCCCCCGGGGACGGGGCTCTGGGGCCAACGTCCTGACTTTC.

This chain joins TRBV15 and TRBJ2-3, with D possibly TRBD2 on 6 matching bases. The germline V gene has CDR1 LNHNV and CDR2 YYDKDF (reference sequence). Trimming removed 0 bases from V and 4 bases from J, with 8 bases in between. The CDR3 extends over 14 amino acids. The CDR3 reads CATSRDGSSDTQYF. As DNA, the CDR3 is TGTGCCACCAGCAGAGACGGGAGCTCAGATACGCAGTATTTT.

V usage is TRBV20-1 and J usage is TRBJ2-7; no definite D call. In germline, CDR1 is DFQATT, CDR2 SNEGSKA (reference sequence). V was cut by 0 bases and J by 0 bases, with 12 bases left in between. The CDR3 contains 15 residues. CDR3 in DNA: TGCAGTGCTAGAGATCACACCGCGAGCTCCTACGAGCAGTACTTC. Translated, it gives CSARDHTASSYEQYF.

The CDR3 DNA sequence: TGTGCCAGCAGCTCACCGAGGGGGGCCATTCGTGACACTGAAGCTTTCTTT. The encoded protein is CASSSPRGAIRDTEAFF. J is TRBJ1-1 and V is TRBV11-2; tentative D call: TRBD1 (6 bases). The CDR3 is 17 residues long. Between the trimmed V and J ends, which lost 4 bases and 3 bases, there was a span of 21 bases. The V gene's germline CDR1 is SGHAT and CDR2 FQNNGV.

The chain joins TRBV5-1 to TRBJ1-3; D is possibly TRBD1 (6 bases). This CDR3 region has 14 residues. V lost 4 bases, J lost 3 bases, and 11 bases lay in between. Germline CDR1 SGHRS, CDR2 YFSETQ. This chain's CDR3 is CASSTTGFGNTIYF. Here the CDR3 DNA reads TGCGCCAGCAGCACGACAGGCTTTGGAAACACCATATATTTT.

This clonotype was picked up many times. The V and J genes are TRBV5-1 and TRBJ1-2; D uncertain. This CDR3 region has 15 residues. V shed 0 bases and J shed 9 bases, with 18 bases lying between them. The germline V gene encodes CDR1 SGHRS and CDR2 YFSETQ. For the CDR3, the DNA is TGCGCCAGCAGCTTGGAAGCCCTTGAGGGAGATCGCTACACCTTC. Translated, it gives CASSLEALEGDRYTF.

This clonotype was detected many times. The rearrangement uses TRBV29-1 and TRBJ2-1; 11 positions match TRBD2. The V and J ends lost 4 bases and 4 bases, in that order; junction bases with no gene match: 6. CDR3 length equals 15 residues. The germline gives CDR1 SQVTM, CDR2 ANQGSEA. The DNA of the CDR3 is TGCAGCGTTGCAGCGGGACTAGCGGTATACAATGAGCAGTTCTTC. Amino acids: CSVAAGLAVYNEQFF.

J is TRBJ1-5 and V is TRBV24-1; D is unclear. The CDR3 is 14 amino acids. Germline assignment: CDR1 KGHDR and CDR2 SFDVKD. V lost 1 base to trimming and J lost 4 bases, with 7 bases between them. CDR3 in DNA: TGTGCCACCAGTGATTTCAGCATGAATCAGCCCCAGCATTTT. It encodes CATSDFSMNQPQHF.

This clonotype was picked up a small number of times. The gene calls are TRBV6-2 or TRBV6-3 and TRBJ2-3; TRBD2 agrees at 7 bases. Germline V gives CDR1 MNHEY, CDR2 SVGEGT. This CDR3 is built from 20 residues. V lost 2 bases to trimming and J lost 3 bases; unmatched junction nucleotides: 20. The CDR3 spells CASSYQSPLVREIGTDTQYF. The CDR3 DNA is TGTGCCAGCAGTTACCAATCACCCTTGGTGCGGGAGATAGGAACAGATACGCAGTATTTT.

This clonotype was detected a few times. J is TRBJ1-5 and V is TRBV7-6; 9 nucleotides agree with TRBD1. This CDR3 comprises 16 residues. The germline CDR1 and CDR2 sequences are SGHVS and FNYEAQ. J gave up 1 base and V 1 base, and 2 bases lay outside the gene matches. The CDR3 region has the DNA TGTGCCAGCAGCTTAGGGACAGGGGAAAGCAATCAGCCCCAGCATTTT. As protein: CASSLGTGESNQPQHF.

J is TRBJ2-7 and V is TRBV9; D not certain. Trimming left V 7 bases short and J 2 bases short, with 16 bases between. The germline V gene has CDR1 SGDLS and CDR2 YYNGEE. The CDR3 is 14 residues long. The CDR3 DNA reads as TGTGCCAGCCCTATACACGGACGGACCTACGAGCAGTACTTC. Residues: CASPIHGRTYEQYF.